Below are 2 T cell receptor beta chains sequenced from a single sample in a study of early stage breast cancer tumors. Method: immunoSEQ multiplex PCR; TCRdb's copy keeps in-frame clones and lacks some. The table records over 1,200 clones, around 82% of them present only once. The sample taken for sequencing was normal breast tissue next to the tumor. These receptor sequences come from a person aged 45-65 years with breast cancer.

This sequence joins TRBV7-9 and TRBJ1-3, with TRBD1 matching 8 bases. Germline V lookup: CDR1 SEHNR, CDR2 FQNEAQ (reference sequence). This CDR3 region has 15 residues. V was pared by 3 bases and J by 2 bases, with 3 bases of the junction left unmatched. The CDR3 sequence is CASSFTGGPGNTIYF. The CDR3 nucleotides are TGTGCCAGCAGCTTTACAGGGGGGCCTGGAAACACCATATATTTT.

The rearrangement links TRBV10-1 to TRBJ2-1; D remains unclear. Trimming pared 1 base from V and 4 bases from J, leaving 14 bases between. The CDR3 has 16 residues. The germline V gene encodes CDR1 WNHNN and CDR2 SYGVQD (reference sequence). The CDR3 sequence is CASSEFSRTGYNEQFF. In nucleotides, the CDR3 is TGCGCCAGCAGTGAGTTCTCGAGGACGGGTTACAATGAGCAGTTCTTC.